Below, one TCR beta chain is given with its context. Its antigen is as yet unknown. The data are from a study of shared clonotypes between healthy human individuals. Using immunoSEQ multiplex PCR, the repertoire was profiled, and TCRdb retains in-frame clones only, with some absent. In the table there are a few million clones, more than 85% of which are singletons. Study-level findings and limits: Non-shared clonotypes were found to have lower generation probabilities than the clonotypes that were shared by all four of the sorted-subset donors. Clonotype sharing among donors was thought likely to change with sequencing depth.

The CDR3 runs 14 residues. The germline V gene encodes CDR1 MDHEN and CDR2 SYDVKM. The ends were cut back, 8 bases at V and 0 bases at J, with 10 bases in the middle. The sequencing sample was made of naive CD4+ T cells from PBMCs. As for subset: CD45RA+ positively selected. The source of this sequence is a man aged 18 to 29 in good health. Some clones in this sample may be carry-over from other donors' samples. The chain recombines TRBV28 with TRBJ2-2; weak D call: TRBD2 (5 bases). CDR3 loop: CASQSGSNTGELFF. The DNA for the CDR3 is TGTGCCAGCCAGTCGGGATCGAACACCGGGGAGCTGTTTTTT.